This TCR beta chain was sequenced in a study of identical twins. The CDR3 totals 13 residues. V trimming: 7 bases; J trimming: 3 bases; junction bases outside the gene matches: 5. In germline, CDR1 is SNHLY, CDR2 FYNNEI. This clonotype was observed a few times. With template switching, a universal primer site was added, and the cDNA carried unique molecular identifiers. TCRdb fed the 5' RACE reads into MiXCR, producing one record per CDR3 protein. The sample consists of some 1,700,000 distinct CDR3 sequences, 32% of them appearing once. Sequencing used cord blood. This receptor was identified in a newborn girl in good health. The chain uses TRBV2 and TRBJ2-7; 8 bases map to TRBD2. This CDR3 reads CASKKRGLYEQYF. DNA of the CDR3: TGTGCCAGCAAGAAGCGGGGGCTCTACGAGCAGTACTTC.